The 4 T cell receptor beta chains reported below all come from one sample, sequenced in a study of OX40 agonist ivuxolimab in advanced cancers. Repertoires were generated with immunoSEQ multiplex PCR, while TCRdb's copy carries only in-frame clones and drops some. The data hold 68,000 or so clones, with about 82% observed a single time. Sequenced here: CD4+ or CD8+ T cells sorted from blood, sampled in a trial of the OX40 agonist ivuxolimab. The receptors were sampled from an adult with an advanced solid tumor such as melanoma, head and neck, liver or kidney cancer.

V gene TRBV15 combines with J gene TRBJ1-5, with 7 bases lining up with TRBD1. CDR3 length: 18 residues. CDR1 is LNHNV and CDR2 is YYDKDF in the germline V gene (reference sequence). After removal of 5 bases from V and 1 base from J, the junction contained 14 bases not matched to a gene. The CDR3 DNA sequence: TGTGCCACCAGCCTTCAACCCCCTACAGGGGCGAGCAATCAGCCCCAGCATTTT. Its protein is CATSLQPPTGASNQPQHF.

The CDR3 sequence is CASSTGTSGAGENTGELFF. CDR3 coding DNA: TGTGCCAGTAGCACCGGGACTAGCGGAGCGGGGGAGAACACCGGGGAGCTGTTTTTT. This chain joins TRBV19 and TRBJ2-2, with 11 nucleotides matching TRBD2. CDR1 and CDR2 from the germline V gene are LNHDA and SQIVND (reference sequence). With 6 bases clipped from V and 1 base from J, the junction kept 13 bases outside the gene matches. The CDR3 extends over 19 amino acids.

The chain employs TRBV5-1 and TRBJ2-3, with 10 bases aligning to TRBD2. Trimming removed 4 bases from V and 0 bases from J; junction bases left unmatched: 11. Germline V gene data show CDR1 as SGHRS and CDR2 as YFSETQ. This CDR3 has 18 amino acids. The CDR3 sequence is CASSPRDSGGPSTDTQYF. The CDR3 nucleotides read TGCGCCAGCAGCCCCCGAGATAGCGGGGGGCCTAGCACAGATACGCAGTATTTT.

This rearrangement joins TRBV5-1 to TRBJ2-3; D is tentatively TRBD1 or TRBD2 (5 bases each). Trimming took 4 bases from V and 2 from J, leaving 14 bases between them. Germline CDR1 is SGHRS and CDR2 is YFSETQ. The CDR3 totals 15 residues. The CDR3 is CASSRRGVFTDTQYF. CDR3 nucleotide sequence: TGCGCCAGCAGCCGGCGAGGGGTATTCACAGATACGCAGTATTTT.